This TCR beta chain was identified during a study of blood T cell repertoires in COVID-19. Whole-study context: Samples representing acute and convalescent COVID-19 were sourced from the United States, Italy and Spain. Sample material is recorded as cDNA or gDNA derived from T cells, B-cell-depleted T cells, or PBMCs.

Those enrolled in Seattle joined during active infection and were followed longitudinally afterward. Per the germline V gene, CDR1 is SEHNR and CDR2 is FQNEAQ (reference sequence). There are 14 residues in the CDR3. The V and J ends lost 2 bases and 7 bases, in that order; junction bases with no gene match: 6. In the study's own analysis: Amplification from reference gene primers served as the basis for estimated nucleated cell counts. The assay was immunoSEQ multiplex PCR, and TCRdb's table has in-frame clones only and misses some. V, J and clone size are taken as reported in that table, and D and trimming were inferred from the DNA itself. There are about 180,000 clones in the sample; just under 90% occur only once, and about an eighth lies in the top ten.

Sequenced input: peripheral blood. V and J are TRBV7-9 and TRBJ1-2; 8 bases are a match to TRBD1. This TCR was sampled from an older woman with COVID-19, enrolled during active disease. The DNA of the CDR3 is TGTGCCAGCAGCTTACCGCAGGGGGCGCCTGGCTACACCTTC. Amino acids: CASSLPQGAPGYTF.